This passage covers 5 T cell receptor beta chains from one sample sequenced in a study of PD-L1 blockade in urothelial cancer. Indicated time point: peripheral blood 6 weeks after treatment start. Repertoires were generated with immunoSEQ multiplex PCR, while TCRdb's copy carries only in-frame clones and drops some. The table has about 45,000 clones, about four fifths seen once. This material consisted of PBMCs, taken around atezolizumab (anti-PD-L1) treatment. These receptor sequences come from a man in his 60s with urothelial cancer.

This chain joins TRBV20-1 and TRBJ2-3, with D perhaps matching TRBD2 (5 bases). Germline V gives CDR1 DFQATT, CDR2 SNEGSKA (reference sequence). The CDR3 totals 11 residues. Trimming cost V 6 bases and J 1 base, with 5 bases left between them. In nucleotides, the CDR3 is TGCAGTGCGCGGGGCACAGATACGCAGTATTTT. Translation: CSARGTDTQYF.

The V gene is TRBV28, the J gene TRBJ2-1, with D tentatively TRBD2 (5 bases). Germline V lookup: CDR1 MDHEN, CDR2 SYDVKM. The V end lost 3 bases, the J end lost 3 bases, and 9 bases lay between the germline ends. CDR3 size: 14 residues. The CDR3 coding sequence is TGTGCCAGCAGTTTGGGCGGGTACTACAATGAGCAGTTCTTC. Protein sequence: CASSLGGYYNEQFF.

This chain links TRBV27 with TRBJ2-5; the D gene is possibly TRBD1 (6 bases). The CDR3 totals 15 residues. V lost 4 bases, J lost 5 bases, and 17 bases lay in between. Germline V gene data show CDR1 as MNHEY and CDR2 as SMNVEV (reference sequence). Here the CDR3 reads CASSSPGAGEETQYF. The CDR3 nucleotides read TGTGCCAGCAGTTCCCCCGGGGCAGGGGAGGAGACCCAGTACTTC.

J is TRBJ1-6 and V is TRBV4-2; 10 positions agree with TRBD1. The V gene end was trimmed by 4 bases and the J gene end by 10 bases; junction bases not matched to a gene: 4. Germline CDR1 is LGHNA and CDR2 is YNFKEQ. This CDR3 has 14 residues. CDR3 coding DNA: TGTGCCAGCAGCCGCGGGACAGGGGACTCACCCCTCCACTTT. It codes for CASSRGTGDSPLHF.

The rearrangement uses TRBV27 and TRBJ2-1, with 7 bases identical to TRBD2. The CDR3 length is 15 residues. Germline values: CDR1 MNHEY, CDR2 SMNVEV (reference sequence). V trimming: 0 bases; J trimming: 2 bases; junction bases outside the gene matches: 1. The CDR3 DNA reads TGTGCCAGCAGTTTATCGGGGGGGGCCTACAATGAGCAGTTCTTC. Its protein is CASSLSGGAYNEQFF.